The rows below give T cell receptor beta chains drawn from one sample of a study of T cells in Graves' hyperthyroidism and ophthalmopathy. TCRdb reanalysed the multiplex PCR reads using MiXCR and keeps one entry per CDR3 protein. Here the sample spans a few hundred thousand distinct CDR3 sequences, approximately 14% being singletons. The sample consisted of blood. These receptors were collected from a woman in her late teens or twenties with Graves' hyperthyroidism. The CDR3 runs from the conserved cysteine through the conserved F or W. Fields, in order: J gene, V gene, clone size, D gene, CDR3 protein, CDR3 DNA. The D gene is left open where the match is weak. Rows may omit the clone size; those that give it use once, few, many or a size class.

j_gene: TRBJ2-7
v_gene: TRBV12-3/TRBV12-4
abundance: -
d_gene: TRBD2
CDR3aa: CASAKTSGTHRVEQYF
CDR3nt: TGTGCCAGCGCCAAGACTAGCGGGACCCACCGGGTCGAGCAGTACTTC

j_gene: TRBJ2-1
v_gene: TRBV12-3/TRBV12-4
abundance: many
d_gene: -
CDR3aa: CASSFPWASVYNEQFF
CDR3nt: TGTGCCAGCAGTTTTCCCTGGGCTAGCGTATACAATGAGCAGTTCTTC

j_gene: TRBJ1-5
v_gene: TRBV7-6
abundance: few
d_gene: -
CDR3aa: CASSLVGWDQPQHF
CDR3nt: TGTGCCAGCAGCCTAGTAGGCTGGGATCAGCCCCAGCATTTT

j_gene: TRBJ1-2
v_gene: TRBV7-3
abundance: few
d_gene: -
CDR3aa: CASSLFASGGYTF
CDR3nt: TGTGCCAGCAGCTTATTCGCTTCGGGGGGCTACACCTTC

j_gene: TRBJ1-2
v_gene: TRBV5-1
abundance: many
d_gene: TRBD1
CDR3aa: CASSPPGTANYGYTF
CDR3nt: TGCGCCAGCAGCCCCCCCGGGACAGCGAACTATGGCTACACCTTC

j_gene: TRBJ1-5
v_gene: TRBV19
abundance: once
d_gene: TRBD1
CDR3aa: CASSSRPDRSALYSNQPQHF
CDR3nt: TGTGCCAGTAGTTCCCGCCCGGACAGGTCCGCACTCTATAGCAATCAGCCCCAGCATTTT

j_gene: TRBJ1-1
v_gene: TRBV20-1
abundance: few
d_gene: -
CDR3aa: CSAFVPGTNTEAFF
CDR3nt: TGCAGTGCTTTCGTCCCGGGGACGAACACTGAAGCTTTCTTT

j_gene: TRBJ2-5
v_gene: TRBV5-1
abundance: few
d_gene: -
CDR3aa: CASSHRRTGKETQYF
CDR3nt: TGCGCCAGCAGCCACAGGAGGACTGGGAAAGAGACCCAGTACTTC

j_gene: TRBJ1-1
v_gene: TRBV10-3
abundance: few
d_gene: -
CDR3aa: CAISDRGTEAFF
CDR3nt: TGTGCCATCAGTGACAGGGGTACTGAAGCTTTCTTT

j_gene: TRBJ2-7
v_gene: TRBV7-3
abundance: many
d_gene: -
CDR3aa: CASSPYSGSPEQYF
CDR3nt: TGTGCCAGCAGCCCCTACAGCGGCAGCCCCGAGCAGTACTTC

j_gene: TRBJ1-5
v_gene: TRBV30
abundance: many
d_gene: TRBD1
CDR3aa: CAWSVRPRTGGQPQHF
CDR3nt: TGTGCCTGGAGTGTTCGGCCCCGGACAGGCGGACAGCCCCAGCATTTT

j_gene: TRBJ2-5
v_gene: TRBV20-1
abundance: many
d_gene: -
CDR3aa: CSARDRGGDETQYF
CDR3nt: TGCAGTGCTAGAGATCGTGGAGGGGACGAGACCCAGTACTTC

j_gene: TRBJ2-3
v_gene: TRBV28
abundance: few
d_gene: -
CDR3aa: CASSFGGATDTQYF
CDR3nt: TGTGCCAGCAGTTTCGGTGGGGCCACAGATACGCAGTATTTT

j_gene: TRBJ1-2
v_gene: TRBV19
abundance: -
d_gene: TRBD1
CDR3aa: CASTRPGGRVAGYTF
CDR3nt: TGTGCCAGTACTCGGCCAGGGGGAAGGGTCGCTGGCTACACCTTC

j_gene: TRBJ2-1
v_gene: TRBV2
abundance: many
d_gene: -
CDR3aa: CASSALSGPQDPMHLVYNEQFF
CDR3nt: TGTGCCAGCAGTGCTCTCTCTGGGCCCCAAGACCCTATGCACTTAGTCTACAATGAGCAGTTCTTC

j_gene: TRBJ1-2
v_gene: TRBV11-2
abundance: many
d_gene: -
CDR3aa: CASSLRDKDNYGYTF
CDR3nt: TGTGCCAGCAGCTTAAGGGACAAGGATAACTATGGCTACACCTTC

j_gene: TRBJ2-7
v_gene: TRBV19
abundance: few
d_gene: TRBD2
CDR3aa: CASSSSGRSSYEQYF
CDR3nt: TGTGCCAGTAGCAGTAGCGGGAGGAGCTCCTACGAGCAGTACTTC

j_gene: TRBJ2-3
v_gene: TRBV7-2
abundance: many
d_gene: TRBD1
CDR3aa: CASSLAGTGAIDTQYF
CDR3nt: TGTGCCAGCAGCTTAGCAGGGACAGGGGCCATTGATACGCAGTATTTT

j_gene: TRBJ1-1
v_gene: TRBV11-3
abundance: few
d_gene: -
CDR3aa: CASSSPAHNTEAFF
CDR3nt: TGTGCCAGCAGCTCCCCAGCTCATAACACTGAAGCTTTCTTT

j_gene: TRBJ2-5
v_gene: TRBV12-3/TRBV12-4
abundance: many
d_gene: -
CDR3aa: CASSLWDGVGETQYF
CDR3nt: TGTGCCAGCAGTTTATGGGACGGGGTGGGAGAGACCCAGTACTTC

j_gene: TRBJ1-6
v_gene: TRBV12-3/TRBV12-4
abundance: many
d_gene: -
CDR3aa: CASSLSDAFSPLHF
CDR3nt: TGTGCCAGCAGTTTATCAGACGCGTTCTCACCCCTCCACTTT

j_gene: TRBJ1-2
v_gene: TRBV9
abundance: -
d_gene: -
CDR3aa: CASSDGNYGYTF
CDR3nt: TGTGCCAGCAGCGACGGGAACTATGGCTACACCTTC

j_gene: TRBJ1-2
v_gene: TRBV9
abundance: -
d_gene: -
CDR3aa: CASSPGQINYGYTF
CDR3nt: TGTGCCAGCAGCCCAGGACAGATTAACTATGGCTACACCTTC

j_gene: TRBJ2-3
v_gene: TRBV7-2
abundance: few
d_gene: -
CDR3aa: CASNTRGRGADTQYF
CDR3nt: TGTGCCAGCAACACCCGAGGCAGGGGCGCAGATACGCAGTATTTT

j_gene: TRBJ2-1
v_gene: TRBV7-3
abundance: -
d_gene: TRBD2
CDR3aa: CASSLRGTSGTYNEQFF
CDR3nt: TGTGCCAGCAGCTTGCGGGGGACTAGCGGGACGTACAATGAGCAGTTCTTC

j_gene: TRBJ1-2
v_gene: TRBV6-2/TRBV6-3
abundance: -
d_gene: -
CDR3aa: CASSRLGGYTF
CDR3nt: TGTGCCAGCAGCCGATTGGGGGGCTACACCTTC

j_gene: TRBJ2-3
v_gene: TRBV2
abundance: -
d_gene: TRBD2
CDR3aa: CASRPTSGGPDTQYF
CDR3nt: TGTGCCAGCAGACCTACTAGCGGGGGACCAGATACGCAGTATTTT

j_gene: TRBJ2-1
v_gene: TRBV5-1
abundance: many
d_gene: TRBD2
CDR3aa: CATTRASGGYNEQFF
CDR3nt: TGCGCCACGACGCGAGCCAGCGGGGGCTACAATGAGCAGTTCTTC

j_gene: TRBJ2-7
v_gene: TRBV20-1
abundance: -
d_gene: -
CDR3aa: CSARIAGLPYEQYF
CDR3nt: TGCAGTGCCAGAATCGCGGGCCTCCCTTACGAGCAGTACTTC

j_gene: TRBJ2-2
v_gene: TRBV3-1
abundance: few
d_gene: TRBD2
CDR3aa: CASRERERTGELFF
CDR3nt: TGTGCCAGCAGGGAGCGGGAGCGCACCGGGGAGCTGTTTTTT

j_gene: TRBJ2-1
v_gene: TRBV9
abundance: few
d_gene: TRBD1
CDR3aa: CASSVAGQGKNEQFF
CDR3nt: TGTGCCAGCAGCGTAGCGGGACAGGGTAAGAATGAGCAGTTCTTC

j_gene: TRBJ2-1
v_gene: TRBV5-4
abundance: few
d_gene: TRBD2
CDR3aa: CASSPGTSGANEQFF
CDR3nt: TGTGCCAGCAGCCCCGGGACTAGCGGAGCCAATGAGCAGTTCTTC

j_gene: TRBJ2-2
v_gene: TRBV11-1
abundance: -
d_gene: -
CDR3aa: CASSDWTADTGELFF
CDR3nt: TGTGCCAGCAGCGACTGGACAGCTGACACCGGGGAGCTGTTTTTT

j_gene: TRBJ1-2
v_gene: TRBV6-4
abundance: few
d_gene: TRBD1
CDR3aa: CASSDPDRGYYGYTF
CDR3nt: TGTGCCAGCAGTGACCCCGACAGGGGTTACTATGGCTACACCTTC

j_gene: TRBJ2-3
v_gene: TRBV18
abundance: -
d_gene: -
CDR3aa: CASAPGAGQPDTQYF
CDR3nt: TGTGCCAGCGCCCCGGGAGCAGGGCAACCAGATACGCAGTATTTT

j_gene: TRBJ1-2
v_gene: TRBV9
abundance: many
d_gene: -
CDR3aa: CASSVGGGVPYGYTF
CDR3nt: TGTGCCAGCAGCGTAGGTGGGGGAGTTCCCTATGGCTACACCTTC

j_gene: TRBJ1-6
v_gene: TRBV6-1
abundance: many
d_gene: TRBD1
CDR3aa: CASSSHTGGNNSPLHF
CDR3nt: TGTGCCAGCAGCTCACATACAGGGGGAAATAATTCACCCCTCCACTTT

j_gene: TRBJ2-3
v_gene: TRBV5-1
abundance: many
d_gene: -
CDR3aa: CASSLGQGGTDTQYF
CDR3nt: TGTGCCAGCAGCTTAGGGCAAGGCGGCACAGATACGCAGTATTTT

j_gene: TRBJ2-1
v_gene: TRBV11-2
abundance: many
d_gene: -
CDR3aa: CASSLRQNHEQFF
CDR3nt: TGTGCCAGCAGCCTCCGACAGAACCATGAGCAGTTCTTC

j_gene: TRBJ1-2
v_gene: TRBV6-1
abundance: many
d_gene: -
CDR3aa: CASSQLTGDYGYTF
CDR3nt: TGTGCCAGCAGCCAGCTAACCGGAGATTATGGCTACACCTTC

j_gene: TRBJ1-2
v_gene: TRBV20-1
abundance: -
d_gene: -
CDR3aa: CSAPTGNYGYTF
CDR3nt: TGCAGTGCTCCTACGGGGAACTATGGCTACACCTTC

j_gene: TRBJ2-1
v_gene: TRBV2
abundance: many
d_gene: -
CDR3aa: CASTPLWTAYNEQFF
CDR3nt: TGTGCCAGCACCCCACTATGGACAGCTTACAATGAGCAGTTCTTC

j_gene: TRBJ2-5
v_gene: TRBV14
abundance: few
d_gene: -
CDR3aa: CASSFFQETQYF
CDR3nt: TGTGCCAGCAGCTTCTTCCAAGAGACCCAGTACTTC